The rows below give T cell receptor beta chains drawn from one sample of a study of cytomegalovirus exposure and HLA in healthy donors. Libraries were prepared by immunoSEQ multiplex PCR; TCRdb keeps only in-frame clonotypes and omits some of them. The sample contains about 77,000 clones, over 65% of which appear only once. The sample consisted of PBMCs. The receptors shown here come from a man between 40 and 49 years old in good health and CMV-seronegative. CDR3s include the opening cysteine and the closing phenylalanine or tryptophan. D genes are given only for firm matches. Not all rows give a size; the values are once, few, many and, for expanded clones, a class.

D gene: .
J gene: TRBJ2-3
V gene: TRBV14
clone size: few
CDR3 DNA: TGTGCCAGCAGCCGACTGGCTCCTGGAGATACGCAGTATTTT
CDR3 protein: CASSRLAPGDTQYF

D gene: .
J gene: TRBJ1-1
V gene: TRBV7-9
clone size: .
CDR3 DNA: TGTGCCAGCAGCTTAGAGTCGGGTCGTGAAGCTTTCTTT
CDR3 protein: CASSLESGREAFF

D gene: TRBD1
J gene: TRBJ2-7
V gene: TRBV19
clone size: .
CDR3 DNA: TGTGCCAGTAGTATAACAGGGGCTCCACCCTACGAGCAGTACTTC
CDR3 protein: CASSITGAPPYEQYF

D gene: .
J gene: TRBJ1-5
V gene: TRBV19
clone size: .
CDR3 DNA: TGTGCCAGTACCCAAATCAGGCCCGGGATCCATAGCAATCAGCCCCAGCATTTT
CDR3 protein: CASTQIRPGIHSNQPQHF

D gene: TRBD1
J gene: TRBJ1-1
V gene: TRBV28
clone size: .
CDR3 DNA: TGTGCCAGCAGTTTACAAGACAGGGTCACTGAAGCTTTCTTT
CDR3 protein: CASSLQDRVTEAFF

D gene: .
J gene: TRBJ2-1
V gene: TRBV7-9
clone size: .
CDR3 DNA: TGTGCCAGCAGCACATCGGGACTTTCGGGGAATGAGCAGTTCTTC
CDR3 protein: CASSTSGLSGNEQFF

D gene: .
J gene: TRBJ2-3
V gene: TRBV7-2
clone size: .
CDR3 DNA: TGTGCCAGCAGCTCACGGGACTCCACAGATACGCAGTATTTT
CDR3 protein: CASSSRDSTDTQYF

D gene: TRBD1
J gene: TRBJ1-5
V gene: TRBV7-2
clone size: .
CDR3 DNA: TGTGCCAGCAGCCCCCTACCCGGACAGGGAAGGTCCAATCAGCCCCAGCATTTT
CDR3 protein: CASSPLPGQGRSNQPQHF

D gene: .
J gene: TRBJ1-1
V gene: TRBV6-5
clone size: .
CDR3 DNA: TGTGCCAGCAGCTTCGGAGGGACTGAAGCTTTCTTT
CDR3 protein: CASSFGGTEAFF

D gene: .
J gene: TRBJ1-2
V gene: TRBV7-8
clone size: .
CDR3 DNA: TGTGCCAGCAGCTATCAATCTGGGGGGACCGCGCCTAACTATGGCTACACCTTC
CDR3 protein: CASSYQSGGTAPNYGYTF

D gene: TRBD2
J gene: TRBJ2-7
V gene: TRBV5-6
clone size: .
CDR3 DNA: TGTGCCAGCAGCCTGGGAGTTGGAGCGGGAAAAGGTTACGAGCAGTACTTC
CDR3 protein: CASSLGVGAGKGYEQYF

D gene: TRBD1
J gene: TRBJ1-2
V gene: TRBV9
clone size: .
CDR3 DNA: TGTGCCAGCACCCCCTCCGGGACAGGTTATGGCTACACCTTC
CDR3 protein: CASTPSGTGYGYTF

D gene: .
J gene: TRBJ1-5
V gene: TRBV15
clone size: .
CDR3 DNA: TGTGCCACCAGTCCTCAGGGGCTGGGCAATCAGCCCCAGCATTTT
CDR3 protein: CATSPQGLGNQPQHF

D gene: .
J gene: TRBJ2-1
V gene: TRBV27
clone size: few
CDR3 DNA: TGTGCCAGCAGGTGGAGTGTTGGCTACAATGAGCAGTTCTTC
CDR3 protein: CASRWSVGYNEQFF

D gene: .
J gene: TRBJ1-1
V gene: TRBV30
clone size: .
CDR3 DNA: TGTGCCTGGGGGGCCCCCCAAGCTTTCTTT
CDR3 protein: CAWGAPQAFF

D gene: .
J gene: TRBJ1-3
V gene: TRBV2
clone size: medium-sized
CDR3 DNA: TGTGCCAGCAGTGAGACAGGAAAGTCTGGAAACACCATATATTTT
CDR3 protein: CASSETGKSGNTIYF

D gene: TRBD1
J gene: TRBJ1-1
V gene: TRBV7-9
clone size: .
CDR3 DNA: TGTGCCAGCAGCTTGTCGGGACAGGTAAGTATCGCTGAAGCTTTCTTT
CDR3 protein: CASSLSGQVSIAEAFF

D gene: TRBD2
J gene: TRBJ2-7
V gene: TRBV6-6
clone size: .
CDR3 DNA: TGTGCCAGCAGGACTAGCGGGGGTTTTCTCTACGAGCAGTACTTC
CDR3 protein: CASRTSGGFLYEQYF

D gene: TRBD2
J gene: TRBJ2-3
V gene: TRBV7-6
clone size: .
CDR3 DNA: TGTGCCAGCAGCTTAGAGGCTAGCGGGAGTACAGATACGCAGTATTTT
CDR3 protein: CASSLEASGSTDTQYF

D gene: .
J gene: TRBJ2-1
V gene: TRBV5-1
clone size: few
CDR3 DNA: TGCGCCAGCAGCCCGGAGGCTAGCTACAATGAGCAGTTCTTC
CDR3 protein: CASSPEASYNEQFF

D gene: .
J gene: TRBJ1-4
V gene: TRBV7-2
clone size: .
CDR3 DNA: TGTGCCAGCAGCCTAGGCGAGCCCCGGGAGGAAAAACTGTTTTTT
CDR3 protein: CASSLGEPREEKLFF

D gene: TRBD1
J gene: TRBJ2-5
V gene: TRBV18
clone size: .
CDR3 DNA: TGTGCCAGCTCACCCCAGGGACAGGGGGCCCCAGAGGAGGAGACCCAGTACTTC
CDR3 protein: CASSPQGQGAPEEETQYF

D gene: TRBD1
J gene: TRBJ1-1
V gene: TRBV9
clone size: .
CDR3 DNA: TGTGCCAGCAGCAAGGACAGGGGGCAAACTGAAGCTTTCTTT
CDR3 protein: CASSKDRGQTEAFF

D gene: TRBD1
J gene: TRBJ2-1
V gene: TRBV6-5
clone size: .
CDR3 DNA: TGTGCCAGCAGTTGCTTGACAGGGAGCGAGCAGTTCTTC
CDR3 protein: CASSCLTGSEQFF

D gene: TRBD2
J gene: TRBJ2-5
V gene: TRBV5-6
clone size: .
CDR3 DNA: TGTGCCAGCCCGACTAGCGGGAGCTGTGAGACCCAGTACTTC
CDR3 protein: CASPTSGSCETQYF

D gene: .
J gene: TRBJ1-5
V gene: TRBV4-3
clone size: .
CDR3 DNA: TGCGCCAGCAGCCAAGATCGGGGGAATCAGCCCCAGCATTTT
CDR3 protein: CASSQDRGNQPQHF

D gene: TRBD2
J gene: TRBJ2-7
V gene: TRBV5-1
clone size: .
CDR3 DNA: TGCGCCAGCAGCTTAGCGGGATTCCGGGGCGAGCAGTACTTC
CDR3 protein: CASSLAGFRGEQYF

D gene: .
J gene: TRBJ2-7
V gene: TRBV7-9
clone size: .
CDR3 DNA: TGTGCCAGCAGCTATTCCTTTGAGCAGTACTTC
CDR3 protein: CASSYSFEQYF

D gene: TRBD2
J gene: TRBJ2-1
V gene: TRBV27
clone size: .
CDR3 DNA: TGTGCCAGCAGTTTATTCCCAGCGGGAGGGCGGAATGAGCAGTTCTTC
CDR3 protein: CASSLFPAGGRNEQFF

D gene: TRBD1
J gene: TRBJ2-5
V gene: TRBV19
clone size: .
CDR3 DNA: TGTGCCAGTAGTATCATGACAGGGGGCCTCTCCCAAGAGACCCAGTACTTC
CDR3 protein: CASSIMTGGLSQETQYF

D gene: TRBD2
J gene: TRBJ2-1
V gene: TRBV6-4
clone size: .
CDR3 DNA: TGTGCCAGCAGCCCTAGCGGGATTTACAATGAGCAGTTCTTC
CDR3 protein: CASSPSGIYNEQFF

D gene: TRBD1
J gene: TRBJ2-3
V gene: TRBV6-6
clone size: .
CDR3 DNA: TGTGCCAGCAGCGCCGGACAGGGGGATGCAGATACGCAGTATTTT
CDR3 protein: CASSAGQGDADTQYF

D gene: .
J gene: TRBJ2-1
V gene: TRBV4-2
clone size: .
CDR3 DNA: TGTGCCAGCAGCCAAGAGGGAGCCTCTCCTGGTTACAATGAGCAGTTCTTC
CDR3 protein: CASSQEGASPGYNEQFF

D gene: .
J gene: TRBJ2-5
V gene: TRBV4-2
clone size: few
CDR3 DNA: TGTGCCAGCAGCCAAGAAACTAGCCACCAAGAGACCCAGTACTTC
CDR3 protein: CASSQETSHQETQYF

D gene: .
J gene: TRBJ2-2
V gene: TRBV7-6
clone size: .
CDR3 DNA: TGTGCCAGCAGCTTAGTTCGTAACACCGGGGAGCTGTTTTTT
CDR3 protein: CASSLVRNTGELFF

D gene: TRBD1
J gene: TRBJ2-5
V gene: TRBV29-1
clone size: .
CDR3 DNA: TGCAGCGTTGATGGCAGGGGGTTTGGGGAGACCCAGTACTTC
CDR3 protein: CSVDGRGFGETQYF

D gene: .
J gene: TRBJ2-1
V gene: TRBV10-3
clone size: few
CDR3 DNA: TGTGCCATCAGCGCCGGGACAACCTACAATGAGCAGTTCTTC
CDR3 protein: CAISAGTTYNEQFF

D gene: .
J gene: TRBJ2-7
V gene: TRBV11-2
clone size: few
CDR3 DNA: TGTGCCAGCAGAGAGGAGGCGGGTAGCTCCTACGAGCAGTACTTC
CDR3 protein: CASREEAGSSYEQYF

D gene: .
J gene: TRBJ2-7
V gene: TRBV7-3
clone size: .
CDR3 DNA: TGTGCCAGCAGCTTAACGCCGGGAGAGCAGTACTTC
CDR3 protein: CASSLTPGEQYF

D gene: TRBD1
J gene: TRBJ2-6
V gene: TRBV15
clone size: .
CDR3 DNA: TGTGCCACCAGCAGAGGCCCCGCGACAGGGAACTCTGGGGCCAACGTCCTGACTTTC
CDR3 protein: CATSRGPATGNSGANVLTF

D gene: TRBD1
J gene: TRBJ1-5
V gene: TRBV2
clone size: .
CDR3 DNA: TGTGCCAGCAGGTCCCGGGACAGCGTCAATCAGCCCCAGCATTTT
CDR3 protein: CASRSRDSVNQPQHF

D gene: TRBD2
J gene: TRBJ2-3
V gene: TRBV28
clone size: .
CDR3 DNA: TGTGCCAGCAGTTTATTCCCTGGACTAGCGGCAGATACGCAGTATTTT
CDR3 protein: CASSLFPGLAADTQYF

D gene: TRBD2
J gene: TRBJ2-3
V gene: TRBV4-1
clone size: .
CDR3 DNA: TGCGCCAGCAGCCATAACGGAGGGGCTAGCGGGAGGACAGATACGCAGTATTTT
CDR3 protein: CASSHNGGASGRTDTQYF

D gene: .
J gene: TRBJ1-1
V gene: TRBV20-1
clone size: .
CDR3 DNA: TGCAGTGCTAGAGATGGGCAGCAAGCTTTCTTT
CDR3 protein: CSARDGQQAFF

D gene: TRBD2
J gene: TRBJ2-7
V gene: TRBV5-1
clone size: .
CDR3 DNA: TGCGCCAGCGGCGGGGGGTCCTACGAGCAGTACTTC
CDR3 protein: CASGGGSYEQYF

D gene: TRBD1
J gene: TRBJ2-7
V gene: TRBV5-1
clone size: once
CDR3 DNA: TGCGCCAGCAGCTTGTCAGGGACAGGGTGGTACGAGCAGTACTTC
CDR3 protein: CASSLSGTGWYEQYF

D gene: TRBD1
J gene: TRBJ2-7
V gene: TRBV10-3
clone size: .
CDR3 DNA: TGTGCCATTAAACCGGGACAGGGGGCCCACGAGCAGTACTTC
CDR3 protein: CAIKPGQGAHEQYF

D gene: .
J gene: TRBJ1-3
V gene: TRBV9
clone size: .
CDR3 DNA: TGTGCCAGCAGCGCCACCGGGAGCTCTGGAAACACCATATATTTT
CDR3 protein: CASSATGSSGNTIYF

D gene: .
J gene: TRBJ1-1
V gene: TRBV5-1
clone size: .
CDR3 DNA: TGCGCCAGCAGCTTGGGGCAGGGGATGAACACTGAAGCTTTCTTT
CDR3 protein: CASSLGQGMNTEAFF

D gene: TRBD1
J gene: TRBJ2-3
V gene: TRBV4-3
clone size: .
CDR3 DNA: TGCGCCAGCAGCCAAGACAGTGGGACAGGGGGAAGGACAGATACGCAGTATTTT
CDR3 protein: CASSQDSGTGGRTDTQYF

D gene: TRBD1
J gene: TRBJ1-3
V gene: TRBV30
clone size: .
CDR3 DNA: TGTGCCTGGCTTACCAACAGGGGGTACGGAAACACCATATATTTT
CDR3 protein: CAWLTNRGYGNTIYF